What follows are 27 T cell receptor beta chains derived from one specimen sequenced in a study of shared clonotypes between healthy human individuals. Only in-frame clones appear in the TCRdb table, and some are missing; sequencing was by immunoSEQ multiplex PCR. Of about 2 million clones listed, roughly 95% are singletons. The sample comprised naive CD4+ T cells sorted from blood. Subset specified: CD45RA+ positively selected. Source of these receptors: a man in his late teens or twenties in good health.

The chain uses TRBV6-1 and TRBJ2-7; 9 nucleotides agree with TRBD1. Trimming cost V 4 bases and J 0 bases; bases outside gene matches: 4. CDR3 length equals 15 residues. The germline CDR1 and CDR2 sequences are MNHNS and SASEGT. The DNA of the CDR3 is TGTGCCAGCAGTGGGCCGGGACAGGGCTCCTACGAGCAGTACTTC. Protein: CASSGPGQGSYEQYF.

The V and J genes are TRBV4-1 and TRBJ1-4; maybe TRBD1 (6 bases). The V end was cut by 3 bases, the J end by 3 bases, with 17 bases between. Germline CDR1 reads MGHRA; CDR2 reads YSYEKL. The CDR3 sequence is 17 residues long. The CDR3 reads CASSHGQGQVPNEKLFF. CDR3 bases: TGCGCCAGCAGCCATGGGCAGGGGCAGGTCCCTAATGAAAAACTGTTTTTT.

This clone has only one observation. The chain has TRBV11-2 and TRBJ2-3, with a weak D call TRBD1 (6 bases). Per germline, CDR1 SGHAT and CDR2 FQNNGV. The CDR3 has 17 residues. The germline V and J ends were trimmed by 1 base and 1 base, with 15 bases remaining between them. CDR3 residues: CASSLVGTPRRTDTQYF. The CDR3 DNA reads TGTGCCAGCAGCTTAGTAGGGACACCTAGGCGCACAGATACGCAGTATTTT.

The chain is built from TRBV5-6 and TRBJ1-6, with D possibly matching TRBD1 (5 bases). The length of the CDR3 is 15 residues. V dropped 0 bases and J dropped 7 bases, with 11 bases sitting between them. Germline CDR1 and CDR2: SGHDT and YYEEEE. The CDR3, as DNA: TGTGCCAGCAGCTTGGCCATGGGACTAAATTCACCCCTCCACTTT. Protein: CASSLAMGLNSPLHF.

This chain connects TRBV7-9 to TRBJ2-1; D not resolved. The CDR3 covers 14 residues. V gave up 4 bases and J gave up 9 bases, with 16 bases separating them. Germline V gives CDR1 SEHNR, CDR2 FQNEAQ (reference sequence). Here the CDR3 DNA reads TGTGCCAGCAGCTACGGGTCCCCCAGCAGTGAGCAGTTCTTC. Translated: CASSYGSPSSEQFF.

The CDR3 nucleotides read TGTGCCAGCACAAGAGCGGGGGCCTTCTACGAGCAGTACTTC. Protein: CASTRAGAFYEQYF. The chain has TRBV28 and TRBJ2-7, with 8 bases matching TRBD2. Germline CDR1 is MDHEN and CDR2 is SYDVKM. V shed 7 bases and J 3 bases; nucleotides not matched to a gene: 8. CDR3 length equals 14 residues.

The CDR3 spells CASSPLAGDYNEQFF. CDR3 coding DNA: TGTGCCAGCAGCCCGCTAGCGGGAGACTACAATGAGCAGTTCTTC. The chain uses TRBV14 and TRBJ2-1; TRBD2 matches 10 bases. V trimming: 4 bases; J trimming: 3 bases; junction bases outside the gene matches: 3. Germline values: CDR1 SGHDN, CDR2 FVKESK. The CDR3 has 15 residues. The full variable domain, its missing parts supplied by reference TRBV14 and TRBJ2-1, is EAGVTQFPSHSVIEKGQTVTLRCDPISGHDNLYWYRRVMGKEIKFLLHFVKESKQDESGMPNNRFLAERTGGTYSTLKVQPAELEDSGVYFCASSPLAGDYNEQFFGPGTRLTVL.

The chain joins TRBV7-2 to TRBJ1-5, with D possibly being TRBD1 (5 bases). The CDR3 totals 14 residues. The germline V gene encodes CDR1 SGHTA and CDR2 FQGNSA. V lost 3 bases and J 7 bases, leaving 13 bases between the germline ends. CDR3 protein: CASSFSKGQQPQHF. Written as DNA, the CDR3 is TGTGCCAGCAGCTTTAGTAAGGGGCAACAGCCCCAGCATTTT.

The chain has TRBV10-2 and TRBJ1-1; D call uncertain. V lost 1 base, J lost 3 bases, and 9 bases lay in between. This CDR3 is built from 14 residues. Looked up from germline, CDR1 is WSHSY and CDR2 is SAAADI. The CDR3 is CASSEYSGDTEAFF. CDR3 bases: TGCGCCAGCAGTGAGTACTCAGGAGACACTGAAGCTTTCTTT.

The chain couples TRBV5-4 to TRBJ2-7; D is uncertain. CDR1 SGHNT and CDR2 YYREEE come from the germline V gene (reference sequence). Trimming left V 2 bases short and J 5 bases short, with 8 bases between. The length of the CDR3 is 12 residues. The CDR3: CASSFDRHEQYF. The DNA of the CDR3 is TGTGCCAGCAGCTTTGACCGGCACGAGCAGTACTTC.

This clone was counted once. This sequence joins TRBV2 and TRBJ2-2; TRBD2 is a possible D gene (6 bases). Germline CDR1 SNHLY, CDR2 FYNNEI. Trimming pared 7 bases from V and 4 bases from J, leaving 13 bases between. The CDR3 is 14 residues long. The CDR3 spells CASTRSAGTGELFF. In DNA form, the CDR3 reads TGTGCCAGCACCCGTTCAGCGGGCACCGGGGAGCTGTTTTTT.

The J gene is TRBJ1-6, the V gene TRBV7-9; no definite D call. This CDR3 has 18 residues. The V gene lost 2 bases and the J gene lost 1 base, with 15 bases spanning the gap. The germline gives CDR1 SEHNR, CDR2 FQNEAQ (reference sequence). CDR3 bases: TGTGCCAGCAGCTTATCAGCCGGAAGGGAATCCTATAATTCACCCCTCCACTTT. It specifies CASSLSAGRESYNSPLHF.

The chain recombines TRBV28 with TRBJ1-5, with D unclear. The CDR3 is 16 residues long. Germline CDR1 is MDHEN and CDR2 is SYDVKM. The V end lost 7 bases, the J end lost 4 bases, and 20 bases lay between the germline ends. CDR3 sequence: CASTSSRKGKNQPQHF. Written as DNA, the CDR3 is TGTGCCAGCACTTCCTCCCGTAAAGGGAAGAATCAGCCCCAGCATTTT.

CDR3 in DNA: TGTGCCAGCAACCTTGGACAGGGTGCGAGCTATGGCTACACCTTC. Translated: CASNLGQGASYGYTF. V and J are TRBV6-1 and TRBJ1-2; 8 bases map to TRBD1. Germline V CDR1 and CDR2: MNHNS, SASEGT. V dropped 7 bases and J dropped 4; count of bases not matched to a gene: 11. The CDR3 has 15 residues.

The chain links TRBV4-1 to TRBJ2-3; 10 nucleotides match TRBD1. There are 19 residues in the CDR3. CDR1 is MGHRA and CDR2 is YSYEKL in the germline V gene. Losses at the gene ends were 4 bases for V and 1 base for J; bases not matched to a gene: 14. CDR3 bases: TGCGCCAGCAGCCCCCTTAGGGACAGGGGATTAAGGGGCACAGATACGCAGTATTTT. Its translation is CASSPLRDRGLRGTDTQYF.

This chain links TRBV19 with TRBJ2-2; 7 bases line up with TRBD1. Germline V lookup: CDR1 LNHDA, CDR2 SQIVND (reference sequence). V lost 6 bases and J lost 2; bases outside the gene matches: 6. The CDR3 loop spans 15 amino acids. CDR3 nucleotide sequence: TGTGCCAGTAGGTTGACAGGGATAAACACCGGGGAGCTGTTTTTT. Amino acids: CASRLTGINTGELFF. The full variable domain, its missing parts supplied by reference TRBV19 and TRBJ2-2, is DGGITQSPKYLFRKEGQNVTLSCEQNLNHDAMYWYRQDPGQGLRLIYYSQIVNDFQKGDIAEGYSVSREKKESFPLTVTSAQKNPTAFYLCASRLTGINTGELFFGEGSRLTVL.

The genes are TRBV28 and TRBJ2-2; TRBD2 matches at 9 bases. Germline V lookup: CDR1 MDHEN, CDR2 SYDVKM. CDR3 length equals 16 residues. V dropped 6 bases and J dropped 7; count of bases not matched to a gene: 12. CDR3 region: CASSVTSGARGGELFF. In DNA, the CDR3 is TGTGCCAGCAGCGTGACTAGCGGTGCAAGGGGCGGGGAGCTGTTTTTT.

J is TRBJ2-3 and V is TRBV11-2; a possible D gene is TRBD2 (6 bases). CDR1 and CDR2 from the germline V gene are SGHAT and FQNNGV. The CDR3 contains 16 residues. With 2 bases removed from V and 0 bases from J, the gap between germline ends came to 12 bases. CDR3 DNA sequence: TGTGCCAGCAGCTTACGGGCGGGGATTAGCACAGATACGCAGTATTTT. The encoded protein is CASSLRAGISTDTQYF.

The V and J genes are TRBV5-1 and TRBJ2-7; perhaps TRBD2 as D (5 bases). Trimming took 0 bases from V and 6 from J, leaving 13 bases between them. CDR1 is SGHRS, CDR2 YFSETQ, per germline. The CDR3 has 14 residues. CDR3 DNA sequence: TGCGCCAGCAGCTTGGCCCGGCTCGGGGTCGAGCAGTACTTC. Protein product: CASSLARLGVEQYF.

The chain couples TRBV27 to TRBJ2-7, with TRBD2 matching 9 bases. In germline, CDR1 is MNHEY, CDR2 SMNVEV (reference sequence). This CDR3 contains 14 residues. V dropped 4 bases and J dropped 2; count of bases not matched to a gene: 3. The CDR3 loop reads CASSYQRGAYEQYF. As DNA, the CDR3 is TGTGCCAGCAGTTATCAGCGGGGGGCCTACGAGCAGTACTTC.

Of note for this clone: Distinct nucleotide sequences in the sample also encode this CDR3. This chain joins TRBV2 and TRBJ2-2; D gene ambiguous. V was clipped by 6 bases and J by 0 bases, with 5 bases between them. The CDR3 extends over 13 amino acids. Per the germline V gene, CDR1 is SNHLY and CDR2 is FYNNEI. The DNA for the CDR3 is TGTGCCAGCAGGGGATCGAACACCGGGGAGCTGTTTTTT. Its translation: CASRGSNTGELFF.

J is TRBJ1-2 and V is TRBV2; the match to TRBD1 covers 9 bases. CDR3 length: 17 amino acids. J lost 6 bases, V lost 5 bases, and 16 bases had no gene match. Germline V gives CDR1 SNHLY, CDR2 FYNNEI. CDR3 sequence: CASSNGNRGHFADGYTF. In DNA, the CDR3 is TGTGCCAGCAGTAATGGGAACAGGGGGCACTTTGCGGATGGCTACACCTTC.

This chain uses TRBV6-5 with TRBJ1-6; maybe TRBD1 (5 bases). CDR3 length equals 13 residues. The germline V gene encodes CDR1 MNHEY and CDR2 SVGAGI. V was cut by 6 bases and J by 10 bases, with 13 bases left in between. CDR3 sequence: CASSRGTISPLHF. The CDR3 DNA sequence: TGTGCCAGCAGCCGAGGGACTATCTCACCCCTCCACTTT.

Notes on this clone: The sample carries other DNA sequences with the same CDR3. This chain links TRBV10-1 with TRBJ2-1; 8 nucleotides align to TRBD1. CDR3 length: 15 amino acids. The germline V gene encodes CDR1 WNHNN and CDR2 SYGVQD (reference sequence). Losses at the gene ends were 0 bases for V and 3 bases for J; bases not matched to a gene: 1. The CDR3 loop is CASSESGTGYNEQFF. For the CDR3, the DNA is TGCGCCAGCAGTGAGTCAGGGACAGGCTACAATGAGCAGTTCTTC.

The chain combines TRBV9 with TRBJ1-4, with TRBD1 as a possible D gene (5 bases). V was cut by 4 bases and J by 15 bases, with 22 bases left in between. Germline V gene lookup returns CDR1 SGDLS and CDR2 YYNGEE. This CDR3 contains 14 residues. The CDR3 loop is CASSPGETPWGLFF. The CDR3 region has the DNA TGTGCCAGCAGCCCCGGGGAGACACCTTGGGGGTTGTTTTTT.

The chain recombines TRBV4-3 with TRBJ2-3; D is possibly TRBD2 (5 bases). In germline, CDR1 is LGHNA, CDR2 YSLEER. V lost 4 bases and J 2 bases, leaving 13 bases between the germline ends. This CDR3 is 15 amino acids long. CDR3 in amino acids: CASSLGLQLTDTQYF. CDR3 in DNA: TGCGCCAGCAGCCTCGGACTCCAACTCACAGATACGCAGTATTTT.

The chain uses TRBV30 and TRBJ2-7; 8 bases agree with TRBD1. CDR3 length: 14 amino acids. Germline CDR1 is GTSNPN and CDR2 is SVGIG (reference sequence). Trimming at V came to 5 bases and at J to 3 bases, leaving 9 bases not matched to a gene. This CDR3 reads CAWSPGGEIYEQYF. CDR3 nucleotides: TGTGCCTGGTCGCCAGGGGGCGAGATCTACGAGCAGTACTTC.